This T cell receptor beta chain was captured by sequencing in a study of blood T cell repertoires in COVID-19. The wider study: The cDNA or gDNA used as material had been derived from T cells, B-cell-depleted T cells, or PBMCs.

Authors' analysis steps: Estimation of nucleated cell counts was performed using reference gene primer amplification. Sequenced by immunoSEQ multiplex PCR; TCRdb stores in-frame clones only, minus some. Clonal size and the V and J genes are those of that table, whereas D and trimming came from the DNA. The sample lists 100,000 to 150,000 clones, about 88% occurring once. V was pared by 2 bases and J by 9 bases, with 10 bases of the junction left unmatched. The CDR3 sequence is 16 residues long. Germline V gives CDR1 MNHEY, CDR2 SMNVEV (reference sequence). The rearrangement joins TRBV27 to TRBJ2-1; TRBD2 matches 10 bases. The sequencing input was peripheral blood. The clonotype comes from a woman of 80 years or more with acute or convalescent COVID-19. The DNA for the CDR3 is TGTGCCAGCAGTTTACTTAGCGGGAGGCCCTCCTTTGAGCAGTTCTTC. Protein: CASSLLSGRPSFEQFF.